What follows describes a single T cell receptor beta chain. No antigen is known for it. The record has no base qualities; no much larger clone is one base away. This entry comes from a study of CD8 T cells in Susac syndrome (dated by TCRdb to 2018 to 2020). Regarding the research as a whole: Whether CD8+ T cell activation and differentiation in Susac syndrome was antigen driven was tested using repertoire sequencing. Beyond this particular receptor, the publication reports: The number of individuals in the TCR sequencing and HLA analysis was recognized as being relatively small.

RNA was extracted with the RNeasy kit and about 0.5 to 1 ug was reverse transcribed using random hexamers. The immunoSEQ multiplex PCR assay, which covers 54 Vbeta and 13 Jbeta segments, was used to amplify TCR beta CDR3 regions. To correct PCR amplification bias, a synthetic template baseline was used for both primer optimization and computational correction. Processing in the source paper ran as follows. Reads were annotated to V, D and J genes per IMGT and analyzed with immunoSEQ Analyzer, keeping only productive sequences. To calculate clonality, Shannon entropy was normalized by log2 of the number of productive unique sequences and then subtracted from one. For each patient and control, public and private clones were evaluated within the 100 most prevalent clones. A clone was defined as Susac-specific if it was absent from the healthy and MS cohorts, from 950 to 1,300 published viral clones and from other ImmuneACCESS disease sequences. TCRdb's own reprocessing of the public reads used fastp at Q25 and MiXCR and kept productive beta chains. A single entry per CDR3 protein holds the most common genes and DNA from its merged rows. Here the V and J calls rest on TCRdb's processing, not on the authors' analysis. The sample data list approximately 230,000 distinct CDR3 sequences, and roughly 95% of these were observed just once. Roughly 0.072% of the sample goes to the ten largest clones.

Peripheral blood CD8+ and CD4+ T cells from healthy donors, Susac syndrome patients and multiple sclerosis patients were profiled using high-throughput TCR beta sequencing. The multiple sclerosis controls were treatment-naive patients who had stable or active relapsing-remitting disease and met the revised McDonald criteria. Bulk CD8+ and CD4+ T cells were purified magnetically by negative isolation, whereas CD8+ TEMRA cells were enriched by FACS. Blood was collected in EDTA tubes and processed within 24 hours, with PBMCs isolated through density gradient centrifugation. PBMCs intended for TCR sequencing were frozen in liquid nitrogen and were later thawed in a 37 degrees C water bath. The sorted or isolated CD4+, CD8+ and CD8+ TEMRA cells had a purity of 90% or higher. Including cysteine and phenylalanine, the CDR3 has 16 amino acids. Just the 48-base CDR3 DNA is kept, in frame starting at base 1. Taken from the germline V gene, the CDR1 and CDR2 loops are SGHNT and YENEEA. Trimming takes 3 bases from V and 0 bases from J, and the germline ends sit 11 bases apart.

The source material was CD4+ T cells from PBMCs. The TCR sequence derives from a human donor with multiple sclerosis. The receptor chain draws on TRBV11-3 and TRBJ2-2; the D gene is perhaps TRBD1, from 6 matching bases. Here is the DNA: TGTGCCAGCAGCTTTTTAGGGGGAGCGAACACCGGGGAGCTGTTTTTT. It translates as CASSFLGGANTGELFF.